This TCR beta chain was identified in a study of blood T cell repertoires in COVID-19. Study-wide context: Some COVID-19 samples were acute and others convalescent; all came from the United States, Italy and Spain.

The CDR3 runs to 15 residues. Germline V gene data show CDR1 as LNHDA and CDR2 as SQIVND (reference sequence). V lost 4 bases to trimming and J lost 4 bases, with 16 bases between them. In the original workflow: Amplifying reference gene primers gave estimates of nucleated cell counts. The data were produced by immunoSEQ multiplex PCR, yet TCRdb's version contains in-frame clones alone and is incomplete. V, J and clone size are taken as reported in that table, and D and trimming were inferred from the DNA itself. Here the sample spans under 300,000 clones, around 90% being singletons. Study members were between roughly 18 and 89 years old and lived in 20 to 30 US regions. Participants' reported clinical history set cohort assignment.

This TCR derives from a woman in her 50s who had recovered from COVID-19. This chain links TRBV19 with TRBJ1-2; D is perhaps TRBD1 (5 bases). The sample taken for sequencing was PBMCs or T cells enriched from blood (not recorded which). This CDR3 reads CASSSLPGGGYGYTF. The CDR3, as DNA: TGTGCCAGTAGTAGTTTGCCCGGGGGAGGCTATGGCTACACCTTC.